The subject of this entry is one T cell receptor (beta chain). As yet, its antigen is unknown. The sample is drawn from a study of cytomegalovirus exposure and HLA in healthy donors. Study results and limitations: The classifier was said to identify cytomegalovirus status with high specificity and sensitivity. Information on immune exposure was restricted to one variable (CMV serostatus).

The V and J ends lost 5 bases and 12 bases, in that order; junction bases with no gene match: 10. The germline V gene encodes CDR1 SGHTA and CDR2 FQGNSA. This CDR3 is built from 12 residues. PCR employed 60 Vbeta and 13 Jbeta primers. Using immunoSEQ multiplex PCR, the repertoire was profiled, and TCRdb retains in-frame clones only, with some absent. Its clone listing holds 150,000 to 200,000 clones. V and J are TRBV7-2 and TRBJ2-7; TRBD1 matches 7 bases. The sequence was collected from a man aged 30 to 39 in good health and CMV-seronegative. Sequencing used PBMCs. As DNA, the CDR3 is TGTGCCAGCAGCCGAGGACAGGACGATCGGTACTTC. It encodes CASSRGQDDRYF.